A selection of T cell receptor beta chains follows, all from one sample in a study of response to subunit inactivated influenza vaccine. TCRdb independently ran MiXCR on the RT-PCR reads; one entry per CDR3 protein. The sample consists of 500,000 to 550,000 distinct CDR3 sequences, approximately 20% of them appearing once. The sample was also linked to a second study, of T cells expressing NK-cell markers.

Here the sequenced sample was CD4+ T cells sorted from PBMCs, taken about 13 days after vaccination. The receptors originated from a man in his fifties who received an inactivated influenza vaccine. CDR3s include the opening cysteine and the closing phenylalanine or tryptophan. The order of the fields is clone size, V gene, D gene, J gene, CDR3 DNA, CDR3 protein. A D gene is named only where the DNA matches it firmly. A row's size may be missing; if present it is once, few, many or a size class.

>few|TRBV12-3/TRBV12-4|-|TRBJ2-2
TGTGCCAGCACTCCATGGGTAACGGGGGACACCGGGGAGCTGTTTTTT
CASTPWVTGDTGELFF
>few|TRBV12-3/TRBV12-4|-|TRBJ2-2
TGTGCCAGCAGTTTTGGAGCGGGGAACACCGGGGAGCTGTTTTTT
CASSFGAGNTGELFF
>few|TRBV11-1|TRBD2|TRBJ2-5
TGTGCCAGCAGCTTAGTACTACAGTCCGCGGGAGGCCAAGAGACCCAGTACTTC
CASSLVLQSAGGQETQYF
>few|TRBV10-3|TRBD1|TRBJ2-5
TGTGCCATCCGGGGACAGCCACAAGAGACCCAGTACTTC
CAIRGQPQETQYF
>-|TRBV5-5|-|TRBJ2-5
TGTGCCAGCAGTTACCAAAGGGGCCAAGAGACCCAGTACTTC
CASSYQRGQETQYF
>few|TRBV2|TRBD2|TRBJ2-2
TGTGCCAGCAGAGTCCTAGCGGGAGCTGTCGGGGAGCTGTTTTTT
CASRVLAGAVGELFF
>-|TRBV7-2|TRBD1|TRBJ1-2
TGTGCCAGCAGCTTGCAGGGGGCAGACTATGGCTACACCTTC
CASSLQGADYGYTF
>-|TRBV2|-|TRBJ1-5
TGTGCCACATCGGGACTGGGCAATCAGCCCCAGCATTTT
CATSGLGNQPQHF
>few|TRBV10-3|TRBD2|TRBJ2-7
TGTGCCATCCGAGCGGGGACTAGCGGGTTGTACGAGCAGTACTTC
CAIRAGTSGLYEQYF
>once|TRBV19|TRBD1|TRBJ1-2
TGTGCCAGTAGTCCGAGGACAGGGGGCAACTTCGGAGGCTACACCTTC
CASSPRTGGNFGGYTF
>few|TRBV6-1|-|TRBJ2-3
TGTGCCAGCGCCCGTTACGACTCGGCAGATACGCAGTATTTT
CASARYDSADTQYF
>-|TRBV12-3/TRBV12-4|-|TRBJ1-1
TGTGCCAGCCAGGTACTGAAGAACACTGAAGCTTTCTTT
CASQVLKNTEAFF
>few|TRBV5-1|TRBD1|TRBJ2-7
TGCGCCAGCAGCTTGGAATGGACAGGGTTCGAGCAGTACTTC
CASSLEWTGFEQYF
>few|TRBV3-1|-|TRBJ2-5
TGTGCCAGCAGCCAAGGGGGCAGTCTGGGGACCCAGTACTTC
CASSQGGSLGTQYF
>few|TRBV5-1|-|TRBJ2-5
TGCGCCAGCCAGCTTGGCCCCTCTGGGGAGACCCAGTACTTC
CASQLGPSGETQYF
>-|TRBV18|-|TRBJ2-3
TGTGCCAGCTCACCAGGCCGAGGGGCACCGCAGTATTTT
CASSPGRGAPQYF
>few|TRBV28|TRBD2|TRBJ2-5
TGTGCCAGCAGTCCTCAGCGGGGGGGCCTCGAGACCCAGTACTTC
CASSPQRGGLETQYF
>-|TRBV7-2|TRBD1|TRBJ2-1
TGTGCCAGCAGCCCGTCGACAGGGATCGCCTACAATGAGCAGTTCTTC
CASSPSTGIAYNEQFF
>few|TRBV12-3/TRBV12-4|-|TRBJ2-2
TGTGCCAGCAGTTTAGGTGCAGGGGCCTACACCGGGGAGCTGTTTTTT
CASSLGAGAYTGELFF
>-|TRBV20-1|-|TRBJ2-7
TGCAGTGCCGCTTCCCTAGCGCGCTACGAGCAGTACTTC
CSAASLARYEQYF
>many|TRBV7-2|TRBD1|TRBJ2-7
TGTGCCAGCAGCTCCGCCGGGACAGGGAGGGTCGAGCAGTACTTC
CASSSAGTGRVEQYF
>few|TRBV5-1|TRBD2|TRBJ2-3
TGCGCCAGCAGCTTCAGCGGGGTGCCAGATACGCAGTATTTT
CASSFSGVPDTQYF
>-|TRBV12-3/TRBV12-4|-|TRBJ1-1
TGTGCCAGCAGTTCCCGCGGCCTCATGGCAGCTTTCTTT
CASSSRGLMAAFF
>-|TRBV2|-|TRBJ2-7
TGTGCCAGCTCGGACACGTATTCCCAACCAGAATACGAGCAGTACTTC
CASSDTYSQPEYEQYF
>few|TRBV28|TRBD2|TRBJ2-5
TGTGCCAGCAGTTTAGATCTAGCGGGATCGACCCTCCAAGAGACCCAGTACTTC
CASSLDLAGSTLQETQYF
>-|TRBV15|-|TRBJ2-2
TGTGCCACCAGCAGAGATCGCGGACAAGCAGGTCCCGGGGAGCTGTTTTTT
CATSRDRGQAGPGELFF
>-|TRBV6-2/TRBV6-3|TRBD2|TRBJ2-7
TGTGCCAGCAGTTACAGATTGGAGCGGGAGGTTACCTACGAGCAGTACTTC
CASSYRLEREVTYEQYF